The clone carrying this T cell receptor beta chain was found once. This specimen belongs to a study of T cell responses to AZD1222 COVID-19 vaccine. Libraries were prepared by immunoSEQ multiplex PCR; TCRdb keeps only in-frame clonotypes and omits some of them. This sample carries about 96,000 clones, 70% to 90% of them seen once, and the ten largest clones take 1.6%. The sample consisted of peripheral blood, taken on day 0 of AZD1222 vaccination. The TCR originated in an adult in good health.

The CDR3 is CATRQGANYGYTF. In nucleotides, the CDR3 is TGTGCCACCCGACAGGGAGCTAACTATGGCTACACCTTC. The chain is built from TRBV2 and TRBJ1-2; 7 positions agree with TRBD1. CDR1 and CDR2 (germline): SNHLY, FYNNEI. This CDR3 region has 13 residues. Losses at the gene ends were 10 bases for V and 0 bases for J; bases not matched to a gene: 5.